This is a list of T cell receptor beta chains from one sample in a study of glioma-infiltrating T cells. TCRdb redid the calling of the multiplex PCR reads with MiXCR, one entry per CDR3 protein. This sample has about 140,000 distinct CDR3 sequences, with roughly two fifths found just once. The sample was glioma tissue, nonneoplastic brain tissue, or PBMCs (not recorded which). The receptors here all came from a human donor with low-grade glioma or glioblastoma, undergoing nonglioma brain surgery, or in good health (not recorded which). CDR3s include the opening cysteine and the closing phenylalanine or tryptophan. Each record gives: clone size, V gene, D gene, J gene, CDR3 DNA, CDR3 protein. The D gene is left open where the match is weak. Expanded clones are given a class, and other clones once, few, many or no size at all.

>.|TRBV27|.|TRBJ2-2
TGTGCCACCAGGGACACTGCGAACACCGGGGAGCTGTTTTTT
CATRDTANTGELFF
>.|TRBV27|TRBD1|TRBJ1-2
TGTGCCATCAGTCCCCGGGACAGGGGCTATGGCTACACCTTC
CAISPRDRGYGYTF
>.|TRBV2|TRBD2|TRBJ2-1
TGTGCCAGCAGTGAAGCAAGGCTAGCGGTCTACAATGAGCAGTTCTTC
CASSEARLAVYNEQFF
>few|TRBV6-6|.|TRBJ2-1
TGTGCCAGCAGTTACTCGTACCAAAAGTACAATGAGCAGTTCTTC
CASSYSYQKYNEQFF
>.|TRBV20-1|.|TRBJ1-6
TGCAGTGCTATTATGGGTTCACCCCTCCACTTT
CSAIMGSPLHF
>few|TRBV7-9|.|TRBJ2-4
TGTGCCAGCAGCCCGCCAACAGTGGACATTCAGTACTTC
CASSPPTVDIQYF
>few|TRBV6-1|.|TRBJ1-1
TGTGCCAGCAGTCCCCCCGGGGGTACTGAAGCTTTCTTT
CASSPPGGTEAFF
>.|TRBV24-1|.|TRBJ1-5
TGTGCCACCAGTGCGCTGCGGACGAATCAGCCCCAGCATTTT
CATSALRTNQPQHF
>.|TRBV9|.|TRBJ1-1
TGTGCCAGCAGCTTACACATGGACACGAACACTGAAGCTTTCTTT
CASSLHMDTNTEAFF
>.|TRBV28|.|TRBJ1-5
TGTGCCAGCAGTTACAGGGCCGGGCCCCAGCATTTT
CASSYRAGPQHF
>many|TRBV6-1|.|TRBJ1-5
TGTGCCAGCAGTGAAAGTTTGGAGCCCCAGCATTTT
CASSESLEPQHF
>.|TRBV19|.|TRBJ1-5
TGTGCCAGTAGTATCGCAGAGGGAAGACAGCCCCAGCATTTT
CASSIAEGRQPQHF
>few|TRBV7-8|TRBD2|TRBJ2-1
TGTGCCAGCAGCCCATCCTCCGGGACTAGCGAATACAATGAGCAGTTCTTC
CASSPSSGTSEYNEQFF
>many|TRBV20-1|.|TRBJ1-1
TGCAGTGGTGGAGTGAACACTGAAGCTTTCTTT
CSGGVNTEAFF
>many|TRBV6-1|.|TRBJ2-1
TGTGCCAGCAACCCGGACCCGACCTACAATGAGCAGTTCTTC
CASNPDPTYNEQFF
>.|TRBV6-2/TRBV6-3|TRBD1|TRBJ1-2
TGTGCCAGCAGTTACTCCCGACAGGGGGGCAATGGCTACACCTTC
CASSYSRQGGNGYTF
>.|TRBV6-1|.|TRBJ1-5
TGTGCCAGCAGTTTACGGATTTATCAGCCCCAGCATTTT
CASSLRIYQPQHF
>few|TRBV6-6|TRBD1|TRBJ1-5
TGTGCCAGCAGTTACTTTGAGGGACAGGGGCGTCATCAGCCCCAGCATTTT
CASSYFEGQGRHQPQHF
>many|TRBV18|TRBD1|TRBJ1-1
TGTGCCAGCAGCTTAGGACAGGGGAACACTGAAGCTTTCTTT
CASSLGQGNTEAFF
>few|TRBV4-3|TRBD2|TRBJ2-3
TGCGCCAGCAGCCAAGGACTAGCGGGAGGAGATACGCAGTATTTT
CASSQGLAGGDTQYF
>.|TRBV6-1|.|TRBJ2-3
TGTGCCAGCAGTCGCTCCGGGACTGCAACAGATACGCAGTATTTT
CASSRSGTATDTQYF
>few|TRBV27|.|TRBJ2-7
TGTGCCAGCAGGACCAGCTACGAGCAGTACTTC
CASRTSYEQYF
>few|TRBV20-1|.|TRBJ1-2
TGCAGTGCCCCCCCGGGGCCCTATGGCTACACCTTC
CSAPPGPYGYTF
>many|TRBV7-2|.|TRBJ2-3
TGTGCCAGCAGCTCTTACAGGGACCATGGTACGCAGTATTTT
CASSSYRDHGTQYF
>few|TRBV20-1|.|TRBJ2-1
TGCAGTGCAAGACAGCGCGATGAGCAGTTCTTC
CSARQRDEQFF
>few|TRBV2|.|TRBJ2-5
TGTGCCAGCACTGGGATACTAGCCGGAGAGACCCAGTACTTC
CASTGILAGETQYF
>.|TRBV6-1|.|TRBJ1-6
TGTGCCAGCAGTGAAGCGGGGTATGGACCCCTCAACTTT
CASSEAGYGPLNF
>many|TRBV28|.|TRBJ2-1
TGTGCCAGCAGGGAACCCGGGAGCAGCTCCTACAATGAGCAGTTCTTC
CASREPGSSSYNEQFF
>.|TRBV28|.|TRBJ2-3
TGTGCCACTAAGGCCGCCAGGGCCCGCCCAGATACGCAGTATTTT
CATKAARARPDTQYF
>many|TRBV25-1|.|TRBJ2-6
TGTGCCAGCGGGGTTCCTGGGGCCAACGTCCTGACTTTC
CASGVPGANVLTF
>.|TRBV6-1|TRBD1|TRBJ1-2
TGTGCCAGCACGAAGACAGGGAGCTATGGCTACACCTTC
CASTKTGSYGYTF
>.|TRBV20-1|.|TRBJ1-4
TGCAGTGCTAGGGACAGTGAAAAACTGTTTTTT
CSARDSEKLFF
>many|TRBV7-2|.|TRBJ1-3
TGTGCCAGCAGCTTAGCGGGGGGAATGGGAAACACCATATATTTT
CASSLAGGMGNTIYF
>.|TRBV20-1|.|TRBJ2-3
TGCAGTGCAGGGGGACCGGTAACGACTAGCACAGATACGCAGTATTTT
CSAGGPVTTSTDTQYF